This is a list of T cell receptor beta chains from one sample in a study of T-cell memory formation after mild COVID-19. TCRdb processed the 5' RACE reads anew with MiXCR; each CDR3 protein has one entry. The sample consists of a few hundred thousand distinct CDR3 sequences, around 20% of them appearing once. The sample taken for sequencing was PBMCs or a T cell subset sorted from them (not recorded which). The receptor set was obtained from an adult woman who had mild COVID-19 (a few samples of this study predate the infection). Cell type and time point are not known. Both conserved end residues are part of each CDR3. The D gene is left open where the match is weak. Part of the rows lack a size; the others show once, few, many or a class for expanded clones.

>TRBV15|few|.|TRBJ1-1
CATSRDLWEAFF
TGTGCCACCAGCAGAGATCTATGGGAAGCTTTCTTT
>TRBV6-2/TRBV6-3|.|.|TRBJ2-7
CASSTVRDLSLYEQYF
TGTGCCAGCAGTACTGTCCGGGACCTAAGTCTCTACGAGCAGTACTTC
>TRBV11-2|few|TRBD1|TRBJ1-3
CASSLSTGRNTIYF
TGTGCCAGCAGCTTATCGACAGGGCGAAACACCATATATTTT
>TRBV12-3/TRBV12-4|few|.|TRBJ2-3
CASSLTSRTDTQYF
TGTGCCAGCAGTCTCACCTCCCGCACAGATACGCAGTATTTT
>TRBV7-7|few|TRBD1|TRBJ2-2
CASSIAGQGNTGELFF
TGTGCTAGCAGCATCGCGGGACAGGGGAACACCGGGGAGCTGTTTTTT
>TRBV4-1|few|.|TRBJ2-7
CASSQIGDEQYF
TGCGCCAGCAGCCAAATAGGGGACGAGCAGTACTTC
>TRBV20-1|.|TRBD1|TRBJ2-7
CSARVQTGTYEQYF
TGCAGTGCTAGAGTACAGACAGGGACCTACGAGCAGTACTTC
>TRBV7-9|.|.|TRBJ2-7
CASSLAGPLYEQYF
TGTGCCAGCAGCTTAGCGGGGCCCCTCTACGAGCAGTACTTC
>TRBV24-1|few|TRBD1|TRBJ2-7
CATSDLRQGLSSYEQYF
TGTGCCACCAGTGATCTCAGACAGGGCCTAAGCTCCTACGAGCAGTACTTC
>TRBV21-1|few|.|TRBJ2-3
CASSKGEEQRETPPDTQYF
TGTGCCAGCAGCAAAGGTGAGGAGCAGCGGGAGACCCCCCCAGATACGCAGTATTTT
>TRBV12-3/TRBV12-4|.|TRBD2|TRBJ2-3
CASSFLAGGLSTDTQYF
TGTGCCAGCAGTTTTCTAGCGGGGGGTTTGAGCACAGATACGCAGTATTTT
>TRBV27|.|TRBD2|TRBJ2-2
CASSFWTRALTGELFF
TGTGCCAGCAGTTTCTGGACTAGGGCCCTGACCGGGGAGCTGTTTTTT
>TRBV12-3/TRBV12-4|.|.|TRBJ1-1
CASSLQGVTEAFF
TGTGCCAGCAGCCTACAGGGCGTTACTGAAGCTTTCTTT
>TRBV20-1|.|TRBD1|TRBJ1-1
CSARVKWTGSNTEAFF
TGCAGTGCTAGGGTAAAGTGGACAGGGTCGAACACTGAAGCTTTCTTT
>TRBV7-8|few|TRBD2|TRBJ2-1
CASSLDRREWSREQFF
TGTGCCAGCAGCTTAGATCGGCGGGAGTGGAGTAGGGAGCAGTTCTTC
>TRBV7-9|.|TRBD2|TRBJ2-3
CASSTSGTSGIDTQYF
TGTGCCAGCAGCACGTCCGGGACTAGCGGTATAGATACGCAGTATTTT
>TRBV6-5|few|TRBD1|TRBJ2-5
CASSSTGFETQYF
TGTGCCAGCAGTTCGACAGGGTTTGAGACCCAGTACTTC
>TRBV12-3/TRBV12-4|.|TRBD1|TRBJ2-5
CASSFSGQGVRETQYF
TGTGCCAGCAGTTTTTCGGGACAGGGGGTACGGGAGACCCAGTACTTC
>TRBV27|few|.|TRBJ2-3
CASSFTVSGTQYF
TGTGCCAGCAGTTTTACGGTCTCTGGTACGCAGTATTTT
>TRBV15|.|TRBD1|TRBJ1-2
CATSRDLKTGDGYTF
TGTGCCACCAGCAGAGATCTCAAGACAGGGGATGGCTACACCTTC
>TRBV20-1|few|TRBD1|TRBJ2-3
CSASGGGQGTDTQYF
TGCAGTGCTAGCGGCGGCGGACAGGGCACAGATACGCAGTATTTT
>TRBV12-3/TRBV12-4|many|.|TRBJ2-3
CASRSGYGTDTQYF
TGTGCCAGCAGGTCGGGGTACGGCACAGATACGCAGTATTTT
>TRBV12-3/TRBV12-4|many|.|TRBJ2-3
CASSFVPSTDTQYF
TGTGCCAGCAGTTTTGTCCCGAGCACAGATACGCAGTATTTT
>TRBV5-6|many|.|TRBJ2-3
CASSLGNTQYF
TGTGCCAGCAGCTTGGGAAATACGCAGTATTTT
>TRBV19|.|.|TRBJ2-3
CASRPAQGSGTDTQYF
TGTGCCAGTAGACCTGCGCAGGGATCGGGCACAGATACGCAGTATTTT
>TRBV12-3/TRBV12-4|.|TRBD2|TRBJ2-1
CASSPGGGEQFF
TGTGCCAGCAGTCCGGGGGGGGGTGAGCAGTTCTTC
>TRBV27|.|.|TRBJ2-1
CASSYLRGNEQFF
TGTGCCAGCAGTTACCTAAGGGGGAATGAGCAGTTCTTC
>TRBV7-9|few|.|TRBJ2-1
CASSLAGADANEQFF
TGTGCCAGCAGCTTAGCCGGGGCAGATGCCAATGAGCAGTTCTTC
>TRBV6-5|.|TRBD1|TRBJ1-2
CASSRDRGALYPNYGYTF
TGTGCCAGCAGTCGGGACAGGGGAGCACTCTATCCCAACTATGGCTACACCTTC
>TRBV7-9|few|TRBD2|TRBJ2-3
CASSKPTSGGPTDTQYF
TGTGCCAGCAGCAAGCCTACTAGCGGGGGGCCCACAGATACGCAGTATTTT
>TRBV29-1|.|.|TRBJ2-7
CSVPAAGSYEQYF
TGCAGCGTCCCGGCCGCGGGGTCCTACGAGCAGTACTTC
>TRBV27|few|TRBD2|TRBJ2-7
CASSPLAGVYEQYF
TGTGCCAGCAGTCCTCTAGCGGGGGTCTACGAGCAGTACTTC
>TRBV6-2/TRBV6-3|.|.|TRBJ2-4
CASSYSPGENIQYF
TGTGCCAGCAGTTACTCGCCAGGGGAAAACATTCAGTACTTC
>TRBV12-3/TRBV12-4|.|.|TRBJ2-1
CASSLAGWDSREFF
TGTGCCAGCAGTTTGGCAGGCTGGGACTCGAGGGAGTTCTTC
>TRBV29-1|.|.|TRBJ1-2
CSVSFPAGYGYTF
TGCAGCGTGTCCTTCCCGGCTGGCTATGGCTACACCTTC
>TRBV30|.|.|TRBJ2-2
CAWSVMGRANTGELFF
TGTGCCTGGAGTGTAATGGGTCGGGCGAACACCGGGGAGCTGTTTTTT
>TRBV4-3|few|.|TRBJ2-1
CASSQDERRPRNEQFF
TGCGCCAGCAGCCAAGATGAGAGACGGCCCCGCAATGAGCAGTTCTTC
>TRBV19|few|.|TRBJ2-3
CASSNSGGSTDTQYF
TGTGCCAGTAGTAATTCTGGGGGTAGCACAGATACGCAGTATTTT
>TRBV29-1|.|.|TRBJ2-1
CSVEGVGFYNEQFF
TGCAGCGTTGAAGGGGTCGGATTTTACAATGAGCAGTTCTTC
>TRBV27|few|TRBD2|TRBJ2-3
CASMPPLTSGLTHTQYF
TGTGCCAGCATGCCTCCCTTGACTAGCGGCCTCACTCATACGCAGTATTTT
>TRBV4-1|.|.|TRBJ2-7
CASSLTSSPYEQYF
TGCGCCAGCAGCCTTACCTCAAGCCCCTACGAGCAGTACTTC
>TRBV12-3/TRBV12-4|many|.|TRBJ2-1
CASSSNNPYNEQFF
TGTGCCAGCAGTTCCAACAACCCCTACAATGAGCAGTTCTTC
>TRBV7-9|few|TRBD2|TRBJ2-1
CASSLGTGGDPPNEQFF
TGTGCCAGCAGCTTAGGGACGGGAGGAGATCCCCCCAATGAGCAGTTCTTC
>TRBV6-1|.|.|TRBJ2-7
CASSDEGGYEQYF
TGTGCCAGCAGTGATGAGGGGGGCTACGAGCAGTACTTC
>TRBV7-6|.|TRBD1|TRBJ2-3
CASSLLLGQGENTQYF
TGTGCCAGCAGCTTACTCCTCGGGCAGGGGGAGAATACGCAGTATTTT
>TRBV4-2|many|.|TRBJ2-7
CASSQDLRGYEQYF
TGTGCCAGCAGCCAAGATCTGAGGGGGTACGAGCAGTACTTC